The sequence of this T cell receptor beta chain was determined in a study of T cells in localized non-small cell lung cancer. This clone was detected once. What it binds is not known. Libraries were prepared by immunoSEQ multiplex PCR; TCRdb keeps only in-frame clonotypes and omits some of them. This table has roughly 72,000 clones, about 84% appearing once. Study conclusions and caveats: Median approximately 58 top-100 tumor clones were shared with paired adjacent lung.

The sample consisted of peripheral blood, taken before any cancer treatment. This TCR was sampled from a female donor aged 60 or older with stage I lung adenocarcinoma.

This CDR3 reads CASSLGGGNGNEQFF. The CDR3 nucleotides read TGTGCCAGCAGTTTAGGGGGGGGTAATGGGAATGAGCAGTTCTTC. The chain carries TRBV27 and TRBJ2-1; 7 nucleotides agree with TRBD2. The CDR3 contains 15 residues. The V and J ends lost 2 bases and 7 bases, in that order; junction bases with no gene match: 8. Germline V gene lookup returns CDR1 MNHEY and CDR2 SMNVEV (reference sequence).